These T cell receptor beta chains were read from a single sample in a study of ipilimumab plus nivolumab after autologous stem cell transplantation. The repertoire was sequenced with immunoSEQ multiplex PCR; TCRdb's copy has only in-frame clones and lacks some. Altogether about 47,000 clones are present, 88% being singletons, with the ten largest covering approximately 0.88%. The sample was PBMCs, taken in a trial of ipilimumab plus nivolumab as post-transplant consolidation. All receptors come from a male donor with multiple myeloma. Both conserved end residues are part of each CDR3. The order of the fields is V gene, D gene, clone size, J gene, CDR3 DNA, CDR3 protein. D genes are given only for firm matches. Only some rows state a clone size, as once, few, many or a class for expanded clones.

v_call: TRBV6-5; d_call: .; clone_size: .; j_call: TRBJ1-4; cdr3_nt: TGTGCCAGTTCGACAGCTGCAACTAATGAAAAACTGTTTTTT; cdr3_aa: CASSTAATNEKLFF
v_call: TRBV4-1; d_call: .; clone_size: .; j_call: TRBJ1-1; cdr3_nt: TGCGCCAGCAGCGATGCCAGCCTTAACACTGAAGCTTTCTTT; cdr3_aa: CASSDASLNTEAFF
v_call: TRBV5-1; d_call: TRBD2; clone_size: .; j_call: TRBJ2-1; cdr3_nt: TGCGCCAGCAGCTTGACTAGCGGTAGCTCCTACAATGAGCAGTTCTTC; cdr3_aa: CASSLTSGSSYNEQFF
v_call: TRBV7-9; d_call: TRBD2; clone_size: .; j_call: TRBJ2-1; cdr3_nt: TGTGCCAGCAGCCCCCGGACTAGCGGGGGCCTGAGCTCCTACAATGAGCAGTTCTTC; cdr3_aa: CASSPRTSGGLSSYNEQFF
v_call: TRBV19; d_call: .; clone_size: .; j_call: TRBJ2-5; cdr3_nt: TGTGCCAGTAGTATAGCCAACCAAGAGACCCAGTACTTC; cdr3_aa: CASSIANQETQYF
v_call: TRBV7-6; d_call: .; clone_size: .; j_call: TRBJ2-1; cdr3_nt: TGTGCCAGCAGCTTAGCCTCAGGGTTCTACAATGAGCAGTTCTTC; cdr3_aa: CASSLASGFYNEQFF
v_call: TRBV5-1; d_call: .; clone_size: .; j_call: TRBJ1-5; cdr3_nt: TGCGCCAGCAGCTTGGGTGGGGGTCAGCCCCAGCATTTT; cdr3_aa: CASSLGGGQPQHF
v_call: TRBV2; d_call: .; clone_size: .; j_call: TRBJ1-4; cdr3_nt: TGTGCCAGCAGATGGACGGATGGTAATGAAAAACTGTTTTTT; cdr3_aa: CASRWTDGNEKLFF
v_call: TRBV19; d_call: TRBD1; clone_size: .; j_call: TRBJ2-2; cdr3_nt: TGTGCCAGTAGACCGGGACAGGAGAACACCGGGGAGCTGTTTTTT; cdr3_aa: CASRPGQENTGELFF
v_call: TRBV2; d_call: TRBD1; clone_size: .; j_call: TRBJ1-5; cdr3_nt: TGTGCCAGCAGTCAAGGACAGGGGGCACGCAATCAGCCCCAGCATTTT; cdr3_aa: CASSQGQGARNQPQHF
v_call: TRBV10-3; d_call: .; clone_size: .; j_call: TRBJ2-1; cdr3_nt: TGTGCCATCAGTGAGTTGACAGTAAAGAGCTCCTACAATGAGCAGTTCTTC; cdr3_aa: CAISELTVKSSYNEQFF
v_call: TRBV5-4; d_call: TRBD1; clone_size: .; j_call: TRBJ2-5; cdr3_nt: TGTGCCAGTAGTCCCGGGACAGGGGGGATGGAGACCCAGTACTTC; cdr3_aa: CASSPGTGGMETQYF
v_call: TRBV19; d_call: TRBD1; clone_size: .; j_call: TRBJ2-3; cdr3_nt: TGTGCCAGTAGTAGTAGAGGGACAGGAGCCACAGATACGCAGTATTTT; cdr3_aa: CASSSRGTGATDTQYF
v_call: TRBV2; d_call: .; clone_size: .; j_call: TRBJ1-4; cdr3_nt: TGTGCCAGTTACAGGGACGGGGGGGAAAAACTGTTTTTT; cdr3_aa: CASYRDGGEKLFF
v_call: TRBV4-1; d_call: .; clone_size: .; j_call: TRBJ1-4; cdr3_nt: TGCGCCAGCAGCCAAGAGGGCAGACAAAATGAAAAACTGTTTTTT; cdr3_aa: CASSQEGRQNEKLFF
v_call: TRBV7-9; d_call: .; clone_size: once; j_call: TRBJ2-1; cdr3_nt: TGTGCCAGCAGCTTAGTTCTTCCCCAAATCAATGAGCAGTTCTTC; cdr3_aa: CASSLVLPQINEQFF
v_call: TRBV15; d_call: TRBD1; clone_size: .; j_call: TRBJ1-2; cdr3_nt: TGTGCCACCAGTGTACAGGGGGCGTTTAACTATGGCTACACCTTC; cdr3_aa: CATSVQGAFNYGYTF
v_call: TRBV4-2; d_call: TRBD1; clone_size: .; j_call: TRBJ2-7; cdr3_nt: TGTGCCAGCAGCCAAGAGGACAGGTCCCTTTCCTACGAGCAGTACTTC; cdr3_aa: CASSQEDRSLSYEQYF
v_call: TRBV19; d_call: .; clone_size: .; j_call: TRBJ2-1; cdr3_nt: TGTGCCAGTAGTCTCCGGGACGGAAACAATGAGCAGTTCTTC; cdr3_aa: CASSLRDGNNEQFF
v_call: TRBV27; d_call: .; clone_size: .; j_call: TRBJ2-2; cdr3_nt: TGTGCCAGCAGTTTACTCCTCACCGGGGAGCTGTTTTTT; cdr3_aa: CASSLLLTGELFF
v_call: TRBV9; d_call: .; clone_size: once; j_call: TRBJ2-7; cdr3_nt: TGTGCCAGCAGCGTAGGGGGCCAGGGCGGAGAGCAGTACTTC; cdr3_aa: CASSVGGQGGEQYF
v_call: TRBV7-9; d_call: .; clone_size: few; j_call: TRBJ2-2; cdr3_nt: TGTGCCAGCAGCTTAGGCGTAGGGAACACCGGGGAGCTGTTTTTT; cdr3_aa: CASSLGVGNTGELFF
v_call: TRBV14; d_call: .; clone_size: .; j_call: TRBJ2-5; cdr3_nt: TGTGCCAGCAGCCAAGCAGGGGTTGGAGAGACCCAGTACTTC; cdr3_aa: CASSQAGVGETQYF
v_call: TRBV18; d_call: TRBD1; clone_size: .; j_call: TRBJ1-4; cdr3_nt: TGTGCCAGCTCACCGGGACAGGGGAGTGGAAAACTGTTTTTT; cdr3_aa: CASSPGQGSGKLFF
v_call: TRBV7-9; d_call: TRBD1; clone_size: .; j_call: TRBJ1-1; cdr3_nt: TGTGCCAGCAGCTACGGGACAGGTGAAGCTTTCTTT; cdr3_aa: CASSYGTGEAFF
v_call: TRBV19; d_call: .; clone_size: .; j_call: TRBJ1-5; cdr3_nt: TGTGCCAGTAGTATCCTCGTAGCGGATAATAGCAATCAGCCCCAGCATTTT; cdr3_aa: CASSILVADNSNQPQHF
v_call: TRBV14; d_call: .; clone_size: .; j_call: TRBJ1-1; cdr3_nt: TGTGCCAGCAGCCGAGATATTGGAGCCACTGAAGCTTTCTTT; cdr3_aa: CASSRDIGATEAFF
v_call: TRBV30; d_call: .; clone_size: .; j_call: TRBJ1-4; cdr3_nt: TGTGCCTGGAGTGTAATGAGGGAAAAACTGTTTTTT; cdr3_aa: CAWSVMREKLFF
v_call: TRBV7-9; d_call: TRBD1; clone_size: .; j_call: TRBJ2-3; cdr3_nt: TGTGCCAGCAGCCTGGGACAGGGAGCAGATACGCAGTATTTT; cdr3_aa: CASSLGQGADTQYF
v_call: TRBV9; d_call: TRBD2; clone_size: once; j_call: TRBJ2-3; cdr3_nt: TGTGCCAGCAGCTCCGGGACTAGCGGTTACACAGATACGCAGTATTTT; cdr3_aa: CASSSGTSGYTDTQYF
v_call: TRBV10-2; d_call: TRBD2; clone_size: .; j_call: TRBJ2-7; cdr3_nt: TGCGCCAGCAAGGCGGGGTTAGCGGGAGGATCCTACGAGCAGTACTTC; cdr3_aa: CASKAGLAGGSYEQYF
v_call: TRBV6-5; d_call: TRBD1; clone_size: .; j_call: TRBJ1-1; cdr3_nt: TGTGCCAGCAGTTACTCGGACAGGGGGTACACTGAAGCTTTCTTT; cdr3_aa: CASSYSDRGYTEAFF
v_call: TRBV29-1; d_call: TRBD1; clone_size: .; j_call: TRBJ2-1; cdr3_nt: TGCAGCGTTGAAGGGGACAGGGGTGGGGGCTCCTACAATGAGCAGTTCTTC; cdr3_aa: CSVEGDRGGGSYNEQFF
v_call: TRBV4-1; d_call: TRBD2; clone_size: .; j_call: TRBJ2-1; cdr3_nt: TGCGCCAGCAGCCAAGATCGGGCGGGAGACGGCGATGAGCAGTTCTTC; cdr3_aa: CASSQDRAGDGDEQFF
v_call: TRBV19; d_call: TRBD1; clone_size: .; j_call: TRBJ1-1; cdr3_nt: TGTGCCAGTAGGGTGACAGGGCGGACTGAAGCTTTCTTT; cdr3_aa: CASRVTGRTEAFF
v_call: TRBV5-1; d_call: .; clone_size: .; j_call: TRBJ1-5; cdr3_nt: TGCGCCAGCAGCTTGGGGGCGGAGGGTCAGCCCCAGCATTTT; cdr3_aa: CASSLGAEGQPQHF
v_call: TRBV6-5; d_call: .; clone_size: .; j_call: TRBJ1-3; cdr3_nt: TGTGCCAGTTCCCGGGGGAACGGCGGAAACACCATATATTTT; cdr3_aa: CASSRGNGGNTIYF
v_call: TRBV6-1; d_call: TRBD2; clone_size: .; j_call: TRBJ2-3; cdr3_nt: TGTGCCAGCCAAGGACTAGCGGTTTTAGATACGCAGTATTTT; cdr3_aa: CASQGLAVLDTQYF
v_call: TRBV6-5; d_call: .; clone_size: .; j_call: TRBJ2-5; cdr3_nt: TGTGCCAGCAGCGGGGGAGAGACCCAGTACTTC; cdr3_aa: CASSGGETQYF
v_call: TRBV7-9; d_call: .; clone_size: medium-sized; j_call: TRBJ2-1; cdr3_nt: TGTGCCAGCAGCCCCCTTTGGGGGACCTCCTACAATGAGCAGTTCTTC; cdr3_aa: CASSPLWGTSYNEQFF
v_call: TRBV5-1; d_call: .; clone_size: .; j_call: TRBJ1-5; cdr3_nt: TGCGCCAGCAGCTGGGGAATCTCGGCAGGCAGCAATCAGCCCCAGCATTTT; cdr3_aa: CASSWGISAGSNQPQHF
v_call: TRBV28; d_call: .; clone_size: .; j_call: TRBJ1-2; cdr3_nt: TGTGCCAGCTTAAGGGGATCTGGCTACACCTTC; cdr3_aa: CASLRGSGYTF
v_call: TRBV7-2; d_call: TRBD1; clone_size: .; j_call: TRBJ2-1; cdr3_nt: TGTGCCAGCAGCTTAGCGGGGACAGGGTTGGATGAGCAGTTCTTC; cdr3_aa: CASSLAGTGLDEQFF
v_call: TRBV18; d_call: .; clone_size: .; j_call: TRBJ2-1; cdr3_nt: TGTGCCAGCTCACCAACGAGGTCCTACAATGAGCAGTTCTTC; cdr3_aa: CASSPTRSYNEQFF
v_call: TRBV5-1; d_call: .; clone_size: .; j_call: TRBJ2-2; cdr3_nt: TGCGCCAGCAGCCCGCGAGGGGAAGGGACCGGGGAGCTGTTTTTT; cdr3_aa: CASSPRGEGTGELFF